The 18 T cell receptor beta chains below were found in one sample sequenced in a study of blood T cells in healthy people across ages. Through a sample-barcoded 5' primer and a J-beta primer mix, a second PCR was run for roughly 7 to 11 cycles. TCRdb passed the 5' RACE reads through MiXCR, listing each CDR3 protein once. This sample has 650,000 to 1,000,000 distinct CDR3 sequences; around 50% occur once, and the top ten carry over 15%. The sequenced sample was blood. The receptor source for this set is a man at least 80 years old in good health.

CDR3 protein: CSAWDWQREQYF. In DNA form, the CDR3 reads TGCAGTGCTTGGGACTGGCAGCGGGAGCAGTACTTC. The chain is built from TRBV20-1 and TRBJ2-5, with 8 bases identical to TRBD2. The germline V gene encodes CDR1 DFQATT and CDR2 SNEGSKA (reference sequence). V was clipped by 5 bases and J by 11 bases; unmatched bases: 10. The CDR3 sequence is 12 residues long.

The chain has TRBV11-1 and TRBJ2-1, with 7 bases identical to TRBD2. V dropped 1 base and J dropped 5; count of bases not matched to a gene: 23. CDR1 is SGHAT and CDR2 is FQDESV in the germline V gene (reference sequence). This CDR3 is built from 21 residues. In DNA form, the CDR3 reads TGTGCCAGCAGCTTAGAGGTGTGGCTAGCGGAGGACCAAACCTACAACAATGAGCAGTTCTTC. Protein sequence: CASSLEVWLAEDQTYNNEQFF.

This clonotype was seen many times. This chain links TRBV5-6 with TRBJ1-1; tentative D call: TRBD1 (6 bases). The CDR3 spans 12 residues. Germline CDR1 and CDR2: SGHDT and YYEEEE. The V gene lost 2 bases and the J gene lost 6 bases, with 8 bases spanning the gap. The CDR3: CASSFGGAEAFF. The CDR3 coding sequence is TGTGCCAGCAGCTTTGGGGGCGCTGAAGCTTTCTTT.

The J gene is TRBJ2-4, the V gene TRBV13; D may be TRBD2 (6 bases). The CDR3 loop spans 15 amino acids. Looked up from germline, CDR1 is PRHDT and CDR2 is FYEKMQ (reference sequence). V was trimmed by 2 bases and J by 0 bases, leaving 8 bases between them. This CDR3 is CASSLPEGAKNIQYF. Here the CDR3 DNA reads TGTGCCAGCAGCTTACCGGAGGGAGCCAAAAACATTCAGTACTTC.

This clonotype was seen more than once but under ten times. The gene calls are TRBV29-1 and TRBJ2-1, with TRBD2 identical over 11 bases. The ends lost 3 bases at V and 7 bases at J; junction bases unmatched: 5. The CDR3 has 14 amino acids. CDR1 and CDR2 from the germline V gene are SQVTM and ANQGSEA. CDR3 amino acids: CSVDTSGSRNEQFF. For the CDR3, the DNA is TGCAGCGTTGACACTAGCGGGAGTAGGAATGAGCAGTTCTTC.

The CDR3 loop reads CASSLRQGGRETQYF. CDR3 bases: TGTGCCAGCAGTCTGAGACAGGGAGGGAGAGAGACCCAGTACTTC. The chain carries TRBV12-3 or TRBV12-4 and TRBJ2-5; D may correspond to TRBD1 or TRBD2 (7 bases each). CDR3 length equals 15 residues. V was trimmed by 5 bases and J by 4 bases, leaving 17 bases between them.

The rearrangement uses TRBV7-2 and TRBJ2-1; 10 nucleotides match TRBD2. CDR3 length: 15 residues. With V trimmed by 3 bases and J by 7 bases, 6 bases remained unmatched. CDR1 and CDR2 (germline): SGHTA, FQGNSA. The CDR3 bases are TGTGCCAGCAGCTTTAATCTAGCGGGAGAGAATGAGCAGTTCTTC. It codes for CASSFNLAGENEQFF.

This clonotype was recorded at least ten times. The chain employs TRBV29-1 and TRBJ2-1, with 9 positions matching TRBD2. V lost 2 bases and J lost 8; bases outside the gene matches: 10. Germline CDR1 SQVTM, CDR2 ANQGSEA. The CDR3 has 15 residues. The CDR3 region is CSVELAGGLQYEQFF. In DNA, the CDR3 is TGCAGCGTTGAACTTGCGGGAGGGCTACAATATGAGCAGTTCTTC.

This chain joins TRBV20-1 and TRBJ2-3; 15 nucleotides align to TRBD2. V lost 7 bases and J lost 1; bases outside the gene matches: 6. In germline, CDR1 is DFQATT, CDR2 SNEGSKA (reference sequence). There are 16 residues in the CDR3. CDR3 amino acids: CSGGLAGGKGTDTQYF. The CDR3 DNA reads TGCAGTGGGGGACTAGCGGGGGGAAAGGGCACAGATACGCAGTATTTT.

The V and J genes are TRBV5-1 and TRBJ2-1; 7 bases are shared with TRBD2. The CDR3 is 15 residues long. Germline values: CDR1 SGHRS, CDR2 YFSETQ. V lost 4 bases to trimming and J lost 2 bases; unmatched junction nucleotides: 6. The CDR3 spells CASSGGTIAYNEQFF. DNA for the CDR3: TGCGCCAGCAGCGGCGGGACTATCGCCTACAATGAGCAGTTCTTC.

The chain is built from TRBV10-3 and TRBJ2-5; D is ambiguous. CDR1 ENHRY and CDR2 SYGVKD come from the germline V gene. This CDR3 spans 15 amino acids. Trimming removed 2 bases from V and 11 bases from J, with 21 bases in between. This CDR3 reads CAISEVSSFYNEQYF. For the CDR3, the DNA is TGTGCCATCAGTGAGGTTTCCAGTTTCTACAATGAGCAGTACTTC.

The sample holds a few counts of this clonotype. The chain combines TRBV7-6 with TRBJ2-2; 7 positions match TRBD2. The CDR3 totals 15 residues. Losses at the gene ends were 1 base for V and 5 bases for J; bases not matched to a gene: 4. Germline values: CDR1 SGHVS, CDR2 FNYEAQ. The CDR3 coding sequence is TGTGCCAGCAGCTTAGAGGGAGGGGAAACCGGGGAGCTGTTTTTT. Protein product: CASSLEGGETGELFF.

The chain recombines TRBV7-2 with TRBJ2-1; 10 bases map to TRBD1. The J call may be mistaken, given a closer DNA end match to TRBJ2-7. The CDR3 has 15 residues. Per the germline V gene, CDR1 is SGHTA and CDR2 is FQGNSA. CDR3 sequence (DNA): TGTGCCAGCAGCGTCGAGACAGGGGGCTACAATGAGCAGTACTTC. It is translated as CASSVETGGYNEQYF.

This clonotype occurred a few times. The rearrangement uses TRBV6-5 and TRBJ2-2; 9 positions match TRBD1. V was pared by 7 bases and J by 6 bases, with 9 bases of the junction left unmatched. The length of the CDR3 is 15 residues. Looked up from germline, CDR1 is MNHEY and CDR2 is SVGAGI. The CDR3 region is CASTAGTGTAGELFF. The CDR3 coding sequence is TGTGCCAGCACAGCCGGGACAGGGACCGCCGGGGAGCTGTTTTTT.

The chain carries TRBV27 and TRBJ2-5; TRBD2 might be the D (6 bases). The V end was cut by 3 bases, the J end by 5 bases, with 16 bases between. CDR1 and CDR2 (germline): MNHEY, SMNVEV (reference sequence). This CDR3 comprises 15 residues. In nucleotides, the CDR3 is TGTGCCAGCAGTTTGGCGGGGCCCCGGGGGGAGACCCAGTACTTC. This encodes CASSLAGPRGETQYF.

The chain joins TRBV10-2 to TRBJ2-3, with 8 nucleotides matching TRBD2. Germline V lookup: CDR1 WSHSY, CDR2 SAAADI. The CDR3 loop spans 16 amino acids. V dropped 0 bases and J dropped 3; count of bases not matched to a gene: 5. This chain's CDR3 is CASSESYGRETDTQYF. The CDR3, as DNA: TGCGCCAGCAGTGAGTCGTACGGGAGGGAGACAGATACGCAGTATTTT.

This clonotype turned up a few times. The rearrangement uses TRBV3-1 and TRBJ2-1; no firm D call. The V and J ends lost 1 base and 5 bases respectively, with 6 bases between them. The CDR3 consists of 13 residues. The V gene's germline CDR1 is LGHDT and CDR2 YNNKEL (reference sequence). Written as DNA, the CDR3 is TGTGCCAGCAGCCAAGGATCTAACAATGAGCAGTTCTTC. Residues: CASSQGSNNEQFF.

This clonotype showed up just once. A junction end diverges from the germline sequence, so it may reflect a read error. As DNA, the CDR3 is TGTGCCAGCAGTCCGGGGGGTCCCGGACTAGCGGGTCCTAGCACAGAGACGCAGTATTTT. This translates into CASSPGGPGLAGPSTETQYF. The chain combines TRBV25-1 with TRBJ2-3, with 11 nucleotides matching TRBD2. Germline lookup yields CDR1 MGHDK and CDR2 SYGVNS. The CDR3 sequence is 20 residues long.